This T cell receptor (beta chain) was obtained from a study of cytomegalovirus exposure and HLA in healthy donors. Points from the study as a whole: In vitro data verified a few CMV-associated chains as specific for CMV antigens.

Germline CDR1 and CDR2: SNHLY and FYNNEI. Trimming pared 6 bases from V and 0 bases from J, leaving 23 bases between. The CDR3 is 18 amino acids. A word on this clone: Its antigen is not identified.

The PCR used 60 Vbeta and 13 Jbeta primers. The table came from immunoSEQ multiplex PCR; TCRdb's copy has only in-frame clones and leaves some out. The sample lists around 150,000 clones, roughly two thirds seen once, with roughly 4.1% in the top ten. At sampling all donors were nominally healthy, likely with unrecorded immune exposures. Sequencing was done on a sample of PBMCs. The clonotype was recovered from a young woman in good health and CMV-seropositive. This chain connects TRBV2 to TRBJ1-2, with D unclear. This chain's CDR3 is CASRITGVGGISNYGYTF. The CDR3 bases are TGTGCCAGCAGAATAACCGGGGTGGGAGGGATATCTAACTATGGCTACACCTTC. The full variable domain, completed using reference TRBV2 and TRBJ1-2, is EPEVTQTPSHQVTQMGQEVILRCVPISNHLYFYWYRQILGQKVEFLVSFYNNEISEKSEIFDDQFSVERPDGSNFTLKIRSTKLEDSAMYFCASRITGVGGISNYGYTFGSGTRLTVV.